Presented here are 13 T cell receptor beta chains from one specimen sequenced in a study of blood T cell repertoires in COVID-19. The assay was immunoSEQ multiplex PCR, and TCRdb's table has in-frame clones only and misses some. The sample gives about 130,000 clones, roughly two thirds of which show up once; 1.5% to 2% is in the top ten. The sequencing input was peripheral blood. The receptors shown here come from a woman in her 70s with acute or convalescent COVID-19.

This clone has at least ten counts. J is TRBJ2-7 and V is TRBV4-1, with TRBD1 matching 7 bases. The germline CDR1 and CDR2 sequences are MGHRA and YSYEKL. This CDR3 spans 14 amino acids. The V and J ends lost 0 bases and 2 bases, in that order; junction bases with no gene match: 1. DNA of the CDR3: TGCGCCAGCAGCCAAGATGACAGGGCCTACGAGCAGTACTTC. Translated, it gives CASSQDDRAYEQYF.

The rearrangement joins TRBV13 to TRBJ2-3, with TRBD1 identical over 7 bases. The CDR3 sequence is 17 residues long. Per the germline V gene, CDR1 is PRHDT and CDR2 is FYEKMQ (reference sequence). Trimming removed 1 base from V and 1 base from J; junction bases left unmatched: 8. The CDR3 DNA sequence: TGTGCCAGCAGCTTAGAAGGAACAGGGGATCGCACAGATACGCAGTATTTT. This sequence encodes CASSLEGTGDRTDTQYF. Together with reference TRBV13 and TRBJ2-3, the CDR3 gives the full variable domain: AAGVIQSPRHLIKEKRETATLKCYPIPRHDTVYWYQQGPGQDPQFLISFYEKMQSDKGSIPDRFSAQQFSDYHSELNMSSLELGDSALYFCASSLEGTGDRTDTQYFGPGTRLTVL.

This clone was seen more than once but under ten times. The rearrangement joins TRBV5-3 to TRBJ2-7; 7 bases are shared with TRBD1. TRBV5-3 qualifies as an ORF whose function is uncertain. The CDR3 spans 14 residues. With 6 bases clipped from V and 2 bases from J, the junction kept 8 bases outside the gene matches. CDR3 DNA: TGTGCCAGAACACGGACAGGAAAACCCTACGAGCAGTACTTC. Encoded protein: CARTRTGKPYEQYF.

The rearrangement links TRBV18 to TRBJ2-7; D possibly corresponds to TRBD1 (5 bases). CDR3 length: 13 residues. Germline V gene lookup returns CDR1 KGHSH and CDR2 LQKENI. The ends were cut back, 1 base at V and 6 bases at J, with 10 bases in the middle. The CDR3 loop is CASSPLRVTEQYF. Here the CDR3 DNA reads TGTGCCAGCTCACCACTCAGGGTAACCGAGCAGTACTTC. The full variable domain, in which reference TRBV18 and TRBJ2-7 provide the parts outside the CDR3, is NAGVMQNPRHLVRRRGQEARLRCSPMKGHSHVYWYRQLPEEGLKFMVYLQKENIIDESGMPKERFSAEFPKEGPSILRIQQVVRGDSAAYFCASSPLRVTEQYFGPGTRLTVT.

This clone was observed once. This sequence joins TRBV5-1 and TRBJ1-6; 7 nucleotides agree with TRBD1. This CDR3 spans 15 amino acids. Trimming at V came to 3 bases and at J to 7 bases, leaving 7 bases not matched to a gene. From germline, CDR1 is SGHRS and CDR2 YFSETQ. The CDR3 coding sequence is TGCGCCAGCAGCTACTTTGGGACAGTAAATTCACCCCTCCACTTT. Translation: CASSYFGTVNSPLHF.

The V call is TRBV3-1 (or the pseudogene TRBV3-2), the J call TRBJ2-2; 7 positions agree with TRBD2. Germline V gene sequence: CDR1 LGHDT, CDR2 YNNKEL (reference sequence). There are 17 residues in the CDR3. Germline trimming cut 0 bases from V and 3 bases from J; bases unmatched to any gene: 7. CDR3: CASSQDYPGGDTGELFF. As DNA, the CDR3 is TGTGCCAGCAGCCAAGATTACCCGGGAGGAGACACCGGGGAGCTGTTTTTT.

V is TRBV19 and J is TRBJ1-2; D uncertain. CDR1 and CDR2 (germline): LNHDA, SQIVND (reference sequence). The V and J ends lost 3 bases and 3 bases respectively, with 8 bases between them. This CDR3 is built from 13 residues. The CDR3 DNA reads TGTGCCAGTAGTATGGGGAGGGACTATGGCTACACCTTC. It translates to CASSMGRDYGYTF. The whole variable domain, filled in from reference TRBV19 and TRBJ1-2, reads DGGITQSPKYLFRKEGQNVTLSCEQNLNHDAMYWYRQDPGQGLRLIYYSQIVNDFQKGDIAEGYSVSREKKESFPLTVTSAQKNPTAFYLCASSMGRDYGYTFGSGTRLTVV.

The chain joins TRBV11-2 to TRBJ2-2; TRBD2 might be the D (5 bases). CDR1 SGHAT and CDR2 FQNNGV come from the germline V gene. This CDR3 contains 15 residues. The V end was cut by 1 base, the J end by 1 base, with 7 bases between. Written as DNA, the CDR3 is TGTGCCAGCAGCTTAGCTAGCAGGAACACCGGGGAGCTGTTTTTT. As protein: CASSLASRNTGELFF.

The rearrangement joins TRBV6-6 to TRBJ1-4, with D unresolved. CDR3 length equals 13 residues. The germline V gene encodes CDR1 MNHNY and CDR2 SVGAGI (reference sequence). Trimming removed 2 bases from V and 4 bases from J, with 5 bases in between. The CDR3 region is CASSYRSNEKLFF. The DNA for the CDR3 is TGTGCCAGCAGTTACAGGAGTAATGAAAAACTGTTTTTT.

The chain uses TRBV3-1 (or the pseudogene TRBV3-2) and TRBJ2-3, with 9 positions matching TRBD2. V was clipped by 1 base and J by 2 bases; unmatched bases: 7. Germline CDR1 LGHDT, CDR2 YNNKEL (reference sequence). The CDR3 length is 17 residues. CDR3 region: CASSQGPVAGATDTQYF. CDR3 nucleotide sequence: TGTGCCAGCAGCCAAGGGCCGGTAGCGGGAGCCACAGATACGCAGTATTTT.

The chain uses TRBV3-1 (or the pseudogene TRBV3-2) and TRBJ1-2, with TRBD1 matching over 8 bases. Germline CDR1 reads LGHDT; CDR2 reads YNNKEL (reference sequence). The CDR3 loop spans 13 amino acids. J was trimmed by 8 bases and V by 3 bases; bases with no gene match: 5. CDR3 in amino acids: CASSQRTGKGYTF. As DNA, the CDR3 is TGTGCCAGCAGCCAGAGGACAGGGAAGGGCTACACCTTC.

CDR3 amino acids: CASSLAGGRKQYF. The CDR3 DNA follows: TGTGCCAGCAGTTTAGCGGGAGGGCGAAAGCAGTACTTC. The chain is built from TRBV6-5 and TRBJ2-7, with 11 bases identical to TRBD2. V lost 4 bases and J lost 8; bases outside the gene matches: 4. Looked up from germline, CDR1 is MNHEY and CDR2 is SVGAGI. This CDR3 comprises 13 residues.

The rearrangement joins TRBV5-1 to TRBJ2-7, with D possibly TRBD2 on 8 matching bases. CDR3 length: 22 residues. With 4 bases removed from V and 6 bases from J, the gap between germline ends came to 41 bases. Germline V gives CDR1 SGHRS, CDR2 YFSETQ. The CDR3 loop reads CASSPGGTVLAQRGGQPPEQYF. In nucleotides, the CDR3 is TGCGCCAGCAGCCCGGGGGGGACAGTCCTAGCCCAACGGGGGGGCCAACCTCCCGAGCAGTACTTC. Based on the CDR3 plus reference TRBV5-1 and TRBJ2-7, the full variable domain is KAGVTQTPRYLIKTRGQQVTLSCSPISGHRSVSWYQQTPGQGLQFLFEYFSETQRNKGNFPGRFSGRQFSNSRSEMNVSTLELGDSALYLCASSPGGTVLAQRGGQPPEQYFGPGTRLTVT.